The clone carrying this TCR beta chain was seen only once. V gave up 6 bases and J gave up 8 bases, with 13 bases separating them. There are 12 residues in the CDR3. Germline CDR1 MNHEY, CDR2 SMNVEV (reference sequence). Per the authors' pipeline: Nucleated cell counts were estimated from reference gene primer amplification. Data came from immunoSEQ multiplex PCR; TCRdb stores just in-frame clones and leaves some out. From that table come the V and J calls and clone size; the DNA was used to work out D and trimming. The sample has some 300,000 clones; about 87% are singletons. The data are from a study of blood T cell repertoires in COVID-19. The overall study: The study drew acute and convalescent COVID-19 samples from the United States, Italy and Spain. In each case, the material was cDNA or gDNA derived from T cells, B-cell-depleted T cells, or PBMCs.

Sequencing was performed on peripheral blood. The chain couples TRBV27 to TRBJ1-2, with a weak D call TRBD1 (5 bases). The source of this sequence is a woman younger than 45 who had recovered from COVID-19. CDR3 nucleotide sequence: TGTGCCAGCAGACCCCAGGGTGGCGGCTACACCTTC. Amino acids: CASRPQGGGYTF.